Listed here are 8 T cell receptor beta chains from one sample, sequenced in a study of blood T cell repertoires in COVID-19. Only in-frame clones appear in the TCRdb table, and some are missing; sequencing was by immunoSEQ multiplex PCR. The sample holds some 35,000 clones, around 82% seen once. The sample taken for sequencing was peripheral blood. These receptors all come from an elderly man with active or convalescent COVID-19.

The chain uses TRBV5-1 and TRBJ2-1; D gene uncertain. Per the germline V gene, CDR1 is SGHRS and CDR2 is YFSETQ. The germline V and J ends were trimmed by 2 bases and 0 bases, with 9 bases remaining between them. The CDR3 runs to 15 residues. In DNA form, the CDR3 reads TGCGCCAGCAGCTTCTCGCGGAGCTCCTACAATGAGCAGTTCTTC. It specifies CASSFSRSSYNEQFF.

This clone is a singleton in its sample. The chain carries TRBV24-1 and TRBJ1-5, with a tentative D call TRBD1 (5 bases). The CDR3 is made up of 17 amino acids. Trimming removed 4 bases from V and 11 bases from J, with 26 bases in between. Germline CDR1 reads KGHDR; CDR2 reads SFDVKD. This CDR3 is CATSDPATVPGGGTQHF. CDR3 coding DNA: TGTGCCACCAGTGACCCCGCGACAGTCCCGGGAGGAGGCACCCAGCATTTT.

The CDR3 region has the DNA TGTGCCAGCAGTTTCGGGACAGGGAACTATGGCTACACCTTC. It translates to CASSFGTGNYGYTF. The J gene is TRBJ1-2, the V gene TRBV28, with 9 bases fitting TRBD1. Germline V gene data show CDR1 as MDHEN and CDR2 as SYDVKM. This CDR3 contains 14 residues. J gave up 2 bases and V 3 bases, and 1 base lay outside the gene matches.

The chain is built from TRBV4-3 and TRBJ2-7, with D tentatively TRBD2 (6 bases). The CDR3 loop spans 14 amino acids. Germline V gene sequence: CDR1 LGHNA, CDR2 YSLEER. V dropped 0 bases and J dropped 6 bases, with 12 bases sitting between them. The CDR3 DNA reads TGCGCCAGCAGCCAAGAGGTCCTAGCGTCCGAGCAGTACTTC. This codes for CASSQEVLASEQYF.

This chain connects TRBV6-5 to TRBJ1-6; possible D gene TRBD1, 6 bases. Looked up from germline, CDR1 is MNHEY and CDR2 is SVGAGI. The length of the CDR3 is 14 residues. V dropped 1 base and J dropped 9 bases, with 10 bases sitting between them. The CDR3 coding sequence is TGTGCCAGCAGTTACTGGGGGCCCTTTTCACCCCTCCACTTT. It yields the protein CASSYWGPFSPLHF.

The chain uses TRBV12-3 or TRBV12-4 and TRBJ1-2, with 8 positions matching TRBD1. Trimming took 5 bases from V and 8 from J; bases not matched to a gene: 4. The CDR3 consists of 12 residues. This CDR3 is CASSPGGRGYTF. CDR3 bases: TGTGCCAGCAGTCCAGGGGGCAGAGGCTACACCTTC.

The chain links TRBV12-3 or TRBV12-4 to TRBJ2-3; D is possibly TRBD2 (6 bases). This CDR3 is built from 13 residues. The germline V and J ends were trimmed by 3 bases and 8 bases, with 12 bases remaining between them. CDR3 sequence: CASSFDGSGTQYF. The DNA for the CDR3 is TGTGCCAGCAGTTTCGACGGGAGTGGTACGCAGTATTTT.

By share of the sample, this clone is medium-sized. Here the CDR3 DNA reads TGTGCCAGTAGTATAGGGGCAGGGATTGGCACTGAAGCTTTCTTT. Its protein is CASSIGAGIGTEAFF. The chain recombines TRBV19 with TRBJ1-1; a possible D gene is TRBD1 (5 bases). The CDR3 has 15 amino acids. The germline CDR1 and CDR2 sequences are LNHDA and SQIVND (reference sequence). V lost 1 base and J 4 bases, leaving 13 bases between the germline ends.